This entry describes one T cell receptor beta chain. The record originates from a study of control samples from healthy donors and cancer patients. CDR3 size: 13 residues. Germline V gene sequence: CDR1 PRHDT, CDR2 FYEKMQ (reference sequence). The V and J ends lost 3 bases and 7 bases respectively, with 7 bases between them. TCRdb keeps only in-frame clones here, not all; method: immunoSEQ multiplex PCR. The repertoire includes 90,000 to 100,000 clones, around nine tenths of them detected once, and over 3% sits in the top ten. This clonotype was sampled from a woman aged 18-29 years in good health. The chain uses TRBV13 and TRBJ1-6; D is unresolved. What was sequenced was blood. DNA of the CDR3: TGTGCCAGCAGCTTTGACCCCAATTCACCCCTCCACTTT. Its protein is CASSFDPNSPLHF.